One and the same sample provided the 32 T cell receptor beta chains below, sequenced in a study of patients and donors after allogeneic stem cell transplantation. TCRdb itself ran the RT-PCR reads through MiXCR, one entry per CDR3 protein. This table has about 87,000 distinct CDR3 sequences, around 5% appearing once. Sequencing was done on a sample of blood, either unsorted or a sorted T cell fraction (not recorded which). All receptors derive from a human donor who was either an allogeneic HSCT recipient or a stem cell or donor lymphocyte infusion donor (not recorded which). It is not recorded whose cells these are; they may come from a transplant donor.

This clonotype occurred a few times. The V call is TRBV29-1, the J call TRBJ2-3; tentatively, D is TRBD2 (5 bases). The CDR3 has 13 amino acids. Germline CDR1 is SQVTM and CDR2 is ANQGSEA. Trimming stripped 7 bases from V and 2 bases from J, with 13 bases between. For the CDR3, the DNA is TGCAGCGCTATAGCGCGGACCACAGATACGCAGTATTTT. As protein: CSAIARTTDTQYF.

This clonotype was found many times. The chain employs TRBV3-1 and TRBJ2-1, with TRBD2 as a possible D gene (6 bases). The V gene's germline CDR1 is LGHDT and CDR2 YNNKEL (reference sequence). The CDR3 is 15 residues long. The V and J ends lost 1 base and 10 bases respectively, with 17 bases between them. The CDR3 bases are TGTGCCAGCAGCCAAGGGGCGGGACCTCAGGGCGAGCAGTTCTTC. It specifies CASSQGAGPQGEQFF.

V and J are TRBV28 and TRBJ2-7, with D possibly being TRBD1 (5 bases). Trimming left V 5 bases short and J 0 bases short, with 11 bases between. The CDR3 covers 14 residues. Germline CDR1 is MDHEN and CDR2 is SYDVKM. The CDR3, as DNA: TGTGCCAGCAGTCCTGACAGATTCTCCTACGAGCAGTACTTC. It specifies CASSPDRFSYEQYF.

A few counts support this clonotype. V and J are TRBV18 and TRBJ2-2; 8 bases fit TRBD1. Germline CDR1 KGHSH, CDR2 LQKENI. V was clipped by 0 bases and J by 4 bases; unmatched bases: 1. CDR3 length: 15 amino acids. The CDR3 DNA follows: TGTGCCAGCTCACCACCGACAGGGGCCACCGGGGAGCTGTTTTTT. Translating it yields CASSPPTGATGELFF.

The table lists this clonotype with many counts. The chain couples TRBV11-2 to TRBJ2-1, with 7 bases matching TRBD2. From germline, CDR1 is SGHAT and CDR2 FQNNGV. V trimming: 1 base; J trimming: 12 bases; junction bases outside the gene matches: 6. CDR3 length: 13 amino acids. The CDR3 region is CASSLGGGSGQFF. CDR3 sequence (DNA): TGTGCCAGCAGCTTAGGGGGGGGGAGTGGGCAGTTCTTC.

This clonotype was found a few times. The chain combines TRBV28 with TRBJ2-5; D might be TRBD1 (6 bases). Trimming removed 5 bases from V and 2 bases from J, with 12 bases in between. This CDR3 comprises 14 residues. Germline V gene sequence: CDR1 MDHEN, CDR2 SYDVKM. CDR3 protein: CASSDRSQQETQYF. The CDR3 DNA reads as TGTGCCAGCAGTGACAGGTCGCAACAAGAGACCCAGTACTTC.

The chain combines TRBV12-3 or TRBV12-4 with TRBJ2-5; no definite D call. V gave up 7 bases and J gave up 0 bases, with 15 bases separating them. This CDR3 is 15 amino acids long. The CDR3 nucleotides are TGTGCCAGCACCTCTTGGATGGCTTACCAAGAGACCCAGTACTTC. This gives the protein CASTSWMAYQETQYF.

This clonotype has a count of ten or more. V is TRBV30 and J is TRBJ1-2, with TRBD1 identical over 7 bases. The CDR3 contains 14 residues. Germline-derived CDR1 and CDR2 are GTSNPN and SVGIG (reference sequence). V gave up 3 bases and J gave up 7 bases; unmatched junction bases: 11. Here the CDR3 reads CAWSTEQGMAGYTF. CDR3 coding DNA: TGTGCCTGGAGCACCGAACAGGGGATGGCTGGCTACACCTTC.

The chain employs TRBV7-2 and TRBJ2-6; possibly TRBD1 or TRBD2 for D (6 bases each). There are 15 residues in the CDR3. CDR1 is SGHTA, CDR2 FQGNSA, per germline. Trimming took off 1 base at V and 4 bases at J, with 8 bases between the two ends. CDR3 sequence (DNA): TGTGCCAGCAGCTTAGGGGGGGCCGGGGCCAACGTCCTGACTTTC. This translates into CASSLGGAGANVLTF.

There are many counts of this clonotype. The CDR3 loop reads CAISGIAAKDTQYF. In nucleotides, the CDR3 is TGTGCCATCTCCGGGATAGCCGCAAAGGATACGCAGTATTTT. The V call is TRBV24-1, the J call TRBJ2-3, with D tentatively TRBD2 (5 bases). This CDR3 is built from 14 residues. Per the germline V gene, CDR1 is KGHDR and CDR2 is SFDVKD. Trimming removed 11 bases from V and 6 bases from J, with 20 bases in between.

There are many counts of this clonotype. CDR3 sequence: CSARGQGPSYEQYF. CDR3 bases: TGCAGTGCCCGTGGACAGGGCCCTTCCTACGAGCAGTACTTC. The chain couples TRBV20-1 to TRBJ2-7, with 8 bases matching TRBD1. The CDR3 is 14 residues long. Per germline, CDR1 DFQATT and CDR2 SNEGSKA (reference sequence). The V segment lost 6 bases and the J segment 1 base; nucleotides outside the gene matches: 8.

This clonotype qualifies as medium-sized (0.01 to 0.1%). Written as DNA, the CDR3 is TGTGCCAGCAGCCGTCAGCGAGGGAACACTGAAGCTTTCTTT. Protein: CASSRQRGNTEAFF. The chain employs TRBV11-2 and TRBJ1-1; D not certain. Trimming pared 5 bases from V and 1 base from J, leaving 11 bases between. The CDR3 spans 14 residues. Germline V gene sequence: CDR1 SGHAT, CDR2 FQNNGV.

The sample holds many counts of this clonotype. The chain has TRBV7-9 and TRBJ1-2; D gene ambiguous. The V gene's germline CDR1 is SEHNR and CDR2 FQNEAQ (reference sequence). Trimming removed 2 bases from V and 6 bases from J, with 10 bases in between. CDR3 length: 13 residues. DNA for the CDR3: TGTGCCAGCAGCTTAAAAACCGGGCATGGCTACACCTTC. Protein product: CASSLKTGHGYTF.

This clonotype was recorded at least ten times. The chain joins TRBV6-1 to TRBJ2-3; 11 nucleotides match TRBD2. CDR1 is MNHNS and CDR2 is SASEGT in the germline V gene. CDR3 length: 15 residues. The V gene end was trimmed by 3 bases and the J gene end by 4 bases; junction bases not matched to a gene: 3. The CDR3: CASSEVAGGSDTQYF. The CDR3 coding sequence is TGTGCCAGCAGTGAGGTAGCGGGAGGGTCAGATACGCAGTATTTT.

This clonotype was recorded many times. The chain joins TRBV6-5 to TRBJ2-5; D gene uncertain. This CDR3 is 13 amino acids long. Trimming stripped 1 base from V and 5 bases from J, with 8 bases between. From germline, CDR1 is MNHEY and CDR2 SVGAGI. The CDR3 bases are TGTGCCAGCAGTTACTGGGTGGAGGAGACCCAGTACTTC. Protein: CASSYWVEETQYF.

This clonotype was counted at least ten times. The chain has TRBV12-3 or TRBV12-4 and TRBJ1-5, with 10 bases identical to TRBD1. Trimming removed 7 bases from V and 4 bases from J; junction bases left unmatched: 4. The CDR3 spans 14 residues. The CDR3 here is CASTGGQGNQPQHF. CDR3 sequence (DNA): TGTGCCAGCACCGGGGGACAGGGGAATCAGCCCCAGCATTTT.

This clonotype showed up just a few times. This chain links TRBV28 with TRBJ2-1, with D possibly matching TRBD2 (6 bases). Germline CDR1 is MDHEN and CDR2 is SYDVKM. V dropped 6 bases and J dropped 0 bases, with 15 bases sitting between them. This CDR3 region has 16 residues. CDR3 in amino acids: CASSKGRSGSYNEQFF. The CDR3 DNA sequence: TGTGCCAGCAGCAAAGGGAGGTCAGGCTCCTACAATGAGCAGTTCTTC. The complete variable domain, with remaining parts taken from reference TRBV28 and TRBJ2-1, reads DVKVTQSSRYLVKRTGEKVFLECVQDMDHENMFWYRQDPGLGLRLIYFSYDVKMKEKGDIPEGYSVSREKKERFSLILESASTNQTSMYLCASSKGRSGSYNEQFFGPGTRLTVL.

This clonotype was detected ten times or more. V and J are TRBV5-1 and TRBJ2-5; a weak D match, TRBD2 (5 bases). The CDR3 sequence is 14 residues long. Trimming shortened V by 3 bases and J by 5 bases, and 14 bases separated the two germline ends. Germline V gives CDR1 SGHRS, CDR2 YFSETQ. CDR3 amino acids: CASSSTQPGETQYF. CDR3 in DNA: TGCGCCAGCAGCTCGACCCAACCGGGGGAGACCCAGTACTTC.

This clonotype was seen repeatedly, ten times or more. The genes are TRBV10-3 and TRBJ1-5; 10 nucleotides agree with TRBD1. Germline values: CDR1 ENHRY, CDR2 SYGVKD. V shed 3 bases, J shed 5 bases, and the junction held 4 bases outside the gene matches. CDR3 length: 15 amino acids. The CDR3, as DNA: TGTGCCATCAGTGACTCGGACAGGGGGTATCAGCCCCAGCATTTT. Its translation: CAISDSDRGYQPQHF.

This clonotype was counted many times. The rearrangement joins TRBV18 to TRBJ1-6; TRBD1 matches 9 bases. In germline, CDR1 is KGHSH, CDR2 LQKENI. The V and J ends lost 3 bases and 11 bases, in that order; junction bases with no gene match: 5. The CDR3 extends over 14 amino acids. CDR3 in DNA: TGTGCCAGCTCACCCGGACAGGGGAACCCACCCCTCCACTTT. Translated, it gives CASSPGQGNPPLHF.

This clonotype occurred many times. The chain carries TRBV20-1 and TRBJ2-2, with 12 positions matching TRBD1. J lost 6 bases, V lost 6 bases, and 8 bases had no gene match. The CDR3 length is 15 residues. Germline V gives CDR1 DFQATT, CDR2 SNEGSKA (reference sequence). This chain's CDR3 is CSALTGQGASGELFF. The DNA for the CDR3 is TGCAGTGCCCTGACGGGACAGGGGGCGTCCGGGGAGCTGTTTTTT.

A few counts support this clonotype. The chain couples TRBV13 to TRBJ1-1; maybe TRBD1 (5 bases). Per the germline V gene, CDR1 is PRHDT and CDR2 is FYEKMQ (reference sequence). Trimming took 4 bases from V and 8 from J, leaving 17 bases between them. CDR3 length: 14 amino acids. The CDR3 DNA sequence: TGTGCCAGCAGCTCTCCAGGGTGGTCCTCAGAAGCTTTCTTT. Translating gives CASSSPGWSSEAFF.

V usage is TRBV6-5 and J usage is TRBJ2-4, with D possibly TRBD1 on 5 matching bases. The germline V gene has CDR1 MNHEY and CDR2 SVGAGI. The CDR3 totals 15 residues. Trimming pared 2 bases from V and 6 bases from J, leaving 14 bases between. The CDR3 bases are TGTGCCAGCAGTTACGACCGGAACCAGGGAAACATTCAGTACTTC. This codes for CASSYDRNQGNIQYF.

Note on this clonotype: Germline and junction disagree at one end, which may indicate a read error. The DNA for the CDR3 is TGCAGTGCCAGTTCACAGGGAAACCCGGCTGGCTATGGCCACACCTTC. Amino acid sequence: CSASSQGNPAGYGHTF. The chain joins TRBV20-1 to TRBJ1-2, with D perhaps matching TRBD1 (6 bases). The CDR3 is 16 amino acids. Germline loops: CDR1 DFQATT, CDR2 SNEGSKA (reference sequence).

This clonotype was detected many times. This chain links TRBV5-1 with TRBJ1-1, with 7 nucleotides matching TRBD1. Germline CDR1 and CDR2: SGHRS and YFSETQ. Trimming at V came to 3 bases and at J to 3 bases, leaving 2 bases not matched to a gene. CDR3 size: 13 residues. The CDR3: CASSYRGDTEAFF. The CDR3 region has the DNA TGCGCCAGCAGCTACAGGGGTGACACTGAAGCTTTCTTT.

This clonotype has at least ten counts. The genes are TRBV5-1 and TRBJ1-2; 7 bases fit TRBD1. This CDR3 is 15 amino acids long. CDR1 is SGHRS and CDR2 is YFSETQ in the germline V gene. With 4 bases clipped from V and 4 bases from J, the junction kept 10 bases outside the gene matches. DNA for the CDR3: TGCGCCAGCAGCGGGGACCCCGGGACAGCCTATGGCTACACCTTC. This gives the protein CASSGDPGTAYGYTF.

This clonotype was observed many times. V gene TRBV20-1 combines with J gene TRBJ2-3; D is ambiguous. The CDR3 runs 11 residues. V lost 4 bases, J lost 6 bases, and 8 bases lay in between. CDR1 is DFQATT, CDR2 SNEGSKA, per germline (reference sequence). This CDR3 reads CSAIVRDTQYF. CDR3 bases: TGCAGTGCTATAGTTCGGGATACGCAGTATTTT.

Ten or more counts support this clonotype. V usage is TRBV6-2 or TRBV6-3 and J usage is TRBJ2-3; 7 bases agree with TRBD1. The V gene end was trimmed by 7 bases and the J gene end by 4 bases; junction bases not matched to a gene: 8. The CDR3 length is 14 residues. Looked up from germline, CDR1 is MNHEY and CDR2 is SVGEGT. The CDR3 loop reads CASTGHTGADTQYF. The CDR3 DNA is TGTGCCAGCACGGGACACACAGGGGCAGATACGCAGTATTTT.

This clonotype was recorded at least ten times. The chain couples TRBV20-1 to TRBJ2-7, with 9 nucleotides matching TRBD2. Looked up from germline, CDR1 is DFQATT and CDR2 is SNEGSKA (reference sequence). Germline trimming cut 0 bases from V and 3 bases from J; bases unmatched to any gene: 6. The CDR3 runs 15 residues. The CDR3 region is CSARDLKREVYEQYF. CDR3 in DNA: TGCAGTGCTAGAGATCTGAAGCGGGAGGTCTACGAGCAGTACTTC.

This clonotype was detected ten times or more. This CDR3 reads CASSLGQGIINEQFF. The CDR3 region has the DNA TGTGCCAGCAGCCTAGGACAGGGAATTATCAATGAGCAGTTCTTC. The V call is TRBV11-2, the J call TRBJ2-1; 8 bases map to TRBD1. The CDR3 spans 15 residues. Germline loops: CDR1 SGHAT, CDR2 FQNNGV. V was pared by 5 bases and J by 6 bases, with 9 bases of the junction left unmatched.

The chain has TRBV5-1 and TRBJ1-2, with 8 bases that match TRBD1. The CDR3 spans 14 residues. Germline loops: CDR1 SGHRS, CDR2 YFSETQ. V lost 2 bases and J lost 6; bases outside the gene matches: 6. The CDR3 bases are TGCGCCAGCAGCTTCTTAGACAGGGGTGATGGCTACACCTTC. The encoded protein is CASSFLDRGDGYTF.

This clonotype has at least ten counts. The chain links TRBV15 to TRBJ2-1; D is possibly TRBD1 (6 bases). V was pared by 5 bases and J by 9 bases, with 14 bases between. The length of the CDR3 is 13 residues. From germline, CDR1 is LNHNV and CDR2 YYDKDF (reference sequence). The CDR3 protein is CATSRKLGGEQFF. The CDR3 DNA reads TGTGCCACCAGCCGAAAACTAGGGGGTGAGCAGTTCTTC. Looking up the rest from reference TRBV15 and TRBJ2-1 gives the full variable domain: DAMVIQNPRYQVTQFGKPVTLSCSQTLNHNVMYWYQQKSSQAPKLLFHYYDKDFNNEADTPDNFQSRRPNTSFCFLDIRSPGLGDTAMYLCATSRKLGGEQFFGPGTRLTVL.